This T cell receptor (beta chain) was identified in a study of blood T cell repertoires in COVID-19. Whole-study context: Acute-phase and convalescent COVID-19 samples originated in the United States, Italy and Spain. T cells, B-cell-depleted T cells, or PBMCs provided the cDNA or gDNA that served as material.

Followed over time, Seattle patients had been enrolled while infection was active. The CDR3 is 15 amino acids. Trimming at V came to 4 bases and at J to 0 bases, leaving 0 bases not matched to a gene. Germline lookup yields CDR1 SNHLY and CDR2 FYNNEI. The method was immunoSEQ multiplex PCR; TCRdb's version includes in-frame clones alone and lacks a portion of them. Of tens of thousands of clones in the sample, 75% to 80% are singletons; the top ten hold 6.3%. V is TRBV2 and J is TRBJ2-3, with TRBD2 matching over 11 bases. The sample consisted of peripheral blood. This receptor was identified in a man between 65 and 85 years old with COVID-19, enrolled during active disease. CDR3 protein: CASSASGGSTDTQYF. The DNA for the CDR3 is TGTGCCAGCAGTGCTAGCGGGGGGAGCACAGATACGCAGTATTTT.